The rows below give T cell receptor beta chains drawn from one sample of a study of shared clonotypes between healthy human individuals. Repertoires were generated with immunoSEQ multiplex PCR, while TCRdb's copy carries only in-frame clones and drops some. Among about 1.1 million clones listed, 60% to 80% were seen once. The sample taken for sequencing was memory CD4+ T cells from PBMCs. All receptors come from a man aged 18-30 years in good health. Some clones in this sample may be carry-over from other donors' samples. Each CDR3 is given with its conserved first and last residue. The D gene is left open where the match is weak. A clone size is listed for some rows: how often the clone was seen (once, few, many), or a class if it is expanded.

15,TRBD2,TRBV14,TRBJ2-4,.,CASSQISGGGRIQYF,TGTGCCAGCAGCCAAATTAGCGGGGGAGGCCGTATTCAGTACTTC
12,TRBD2,TRBV30,TRBJ2-7,.,CAWSTTSGSGSF,TGTGCCTGGAGTACGACTAGCGGAAGCGGGAGCTTC
17,.,TRBV5-1,TRBJ1-1,.,CASSLGQTAFMNTEAFF,TGCGCCAGCAGCTTGGGACAGACCGCCTTCATGAACACTGAAGCTTTCTTT
16,TRBD2,TRBV19,TRBJ2-7,.,CASTDPSGSPPYEQYF,TGTGCCAGTACAGACCCCAGCGGGAGCCCCCCCTACGAGCAGTACTTC
15,.,TRBV19,TRBJ2-6,once,CASSIQGSGANVLTF,TGTGCCAGTAGTATTCAGGGGTCCGGGGCCAACGTCCTGACTTTC
15,TRBD2,TRBV6-5,TRBJ2-1,once,CASIGTSGRYNEQFF,TGTGCCAGCATAGGGACTAGCGGGAGGTACAATGAGCAGTTCTTC
14,TRBD1,TRBV2,TRBJ1-1,.,CASRRTGLNTEAFF,TGTGCCAGCAGGAGGACAGGCCTGAACACTGAAGCTTTCTTT
18,.,TRBV9,TRBJ2-5,.,CASSVGFSGEVSGETQYF,TGTGCCAGCAGCGTAGGGTTCAGTGGGGAGGTCTCGGGAGAGACCCAGTACTTC
14,.,TRBV11-3,TRBJ2-5,.,CASSLGGREETQYF,TGTGCCAGCAGCTTAGGGGGCAGGGAAGAGACCCAGTACTTC
15,TRBD1,TRBV6-6,TRBJ2-7,few,CASTWGQSSSYEQYF,TGTGCCAGCACCTGGGGACAGTCGAGCTCCTACGAGCAGTACTTC
13,.,TRBV27,TRBJ1-2,.,CASSLALGYGYTF,TGTGCCAGCAGTCTGGCCTTGGGCTATGGCTACACCTTC
14,TRBD2,TRBV2,TRBJ2-3,.,CASSGTSGKDTQYF,TGTGCCAGCTCAGGGACTAGCGGGAAAGATACGCAGTATTTT
13,.,TRBV7-7,TRBJ2-7,few,CASSSSRGGEQYF,TGTGCCAGCAGCTCCTCCAGGGGTGGAGAGCAGTACTTC
12,.,TRBV29-1,TRBJ1-1,once,CSGGRRGTEAFF,TGCAGTGGGGGGCGCAGGGGCACTGAAGCTTTCTTT
14,TRBD1,TRBV4-3,TRBJ2-7,.,CASSPRQGFYEQYF,TGCGCCAGCAGCCCCCGACAGGGGTTCTACGAGCAGTACTTC
13,.,TRBV2,TRBJ1-1,.,CASSLDRDGEAFF,TGTGCCAGCAGTCTAGATCGGGACGGAGAAGCTTTCTTT
15,TRBD1,TRBV7-8,TRBJ1-2,few,CASSAAGQGLGGYTF,TGTGCCAGCAGCGCAGCAGGACAGGGTTTGGGGGGCTACACCTTC
14,TRBD1,TRBV5-4,TRBJ1-1,few,CASSLKQGTTEAFF,TGTGCCAGCAGCTTGAAACAGGGGACCACTGAAGCTTTCTTT
14,.,TRBV18,TRBJ2-5,.,CASSPSGRGETQYF,TGTGCCAGCTCACCATCGGGCAGGGGAGAGACCCAGTACTTC
17,.,TRBV6-1,TRBJ1-4,.,CASSEVTGWGANEKLFF,TGTGCCAGCAGTGAAGTTACGGGATGGGGAGCTAATGAAAAACTGTTTTTT
16,TRBD1,TRBV28,TRBJ1-1,.,CATFPGTGGGSSEAFF,TGTGCCACCTTCCCCGGGACAGGGGGCGGCTCTTCCGAAGCTTTCTTT
15,.,TRBV6-5,TRBJ1-5,.,CASRRDGGRGQPQHF,TGTGCCAGCAGAAGGGACGGGGGGCGCGGGCAGCCCCAGCATTTT
14,TRBD1,TRBV6-6,TRBJ1-4,.,CASSYGGTAAKLFF,TGTGCCAGCAGTTACGGGGGGACAGCTGCCAAACTGTTTTTT
19,.,TRBV21-1,TRBJ2-2,.,CASSKASGPWDSYTGELFF,TGTGCCAGCAGCAAAGCCAGCGGACCCTGGGATTCGTACACCGGGGAGCTGTTTTTT
14,.,TRBV7-8,TRBJ2-7,.,CASSPGLLPGEQYF,TGTGCCAGCAGCCCCGGACTCCTCCCCGGGGAGCAGTACTTC
15,TRBD2,TRBV19,TRBJ2-1,.,CASSETSGRSTEQFF,TGTGCCAGTTCCGAAACTAGCGGGAGAAGTACAGAGCAGTTCTTC
13,.,TRBV11-2,TRBJ2-7,.,CASSLFAEGEQYF,TGTGCCAGCAGCTTATTCGCCGAAGGCGAGCAGTACTTC
15,TRBD1,TRBV6-6,TRBJ1-5,.,CASTPGQGFNQPQHF,TGTGCCAGCACCCCGGGACAGGGTTTTAATCAGCCCCAGCATTTT
14,TRBD1,TRBV28,TRBJ1-1,.,CASRRTGGRTEAFF,TGTGCCAGCAGGCGAACAGGGGGAAGGACTGAAGCTTTCTTT
14,.,TRBV28,TRBJ1-3,.,CASSSPGSGNTIYF,TGTGCCAGCAGTTCCCCGGGCTCTGGAAACACCATATATTTT
16,TRBD1,TRBV15,TRBJ1-4,.,CATSRGGKGAVEKLFF,TGTGCCACCAGCAGAGGGGGAAAGGGGGCGGTTGAAAAACTGTTTTTT
18,TRBD2,TRBV9,TRBJ2-7,few,CASSEGGLAGGYSDEQYF,TGTGCCAGCAGCGAAGGGGGACTAGCGGGAGGTTATAGCGACGAGCAGTACTTC
17,TRBD1,TRBV11-2,TRBJ1-3,.,CASSSIRDRASGNTIYF,TGTGCCAGCAGCTCAATCCGGGACAGGGCTTCTGGAAACACCATATATTTT
15,.,TRBV29-1,TRBJ1-1,many,CSAAGGWGMNTEAFF,TGCAGCGCCGCGGGGGGATGGGGAATGAACACTGAAGCTTTCTTT
17,TRBD2,TRBV27,TRBJ2-5,.,CASSKQLAGGPKETQYF,TGTGCCAGCAGTAAACAGCTAGCGGGAGGGCCGAAAGAGACCCAGTACTTC
16,.,TRBV28,TRBJ2-6,.,CASSLLRGAGANVLTF,TGTGCCAGCAGTTTATTGCGAGGGGCTGGGGCCAACGTCCTGACTTTC
13,.,TRBV19,TRBJ1-2,.,CASTTGANYGYTF,TGTGCCAGTACTACCGGGGCTAACTATGGCTACACCTTC
15,TRBD1,TRBV6-1,TRBJ2-1,.,CASRMGTASYNEQFF,TGTGCCAGCAGGATGGGGACAGCTTCCTACAATGAGCAGTTCTTC
14,TRBD2,TRBV19,TRBJ2-7,.,CASSMGGEIYEQYF,TGTGCCAGTAGTATGGGAGGGGAAATCTACGAGCAGTACTTC
13,.,TRBV18,TRBJ1-5,once,CASSLDSNQPQHF,TGTGCCAGCTCACTGGACAGTAATCAGCCCCAGCATTTT
15,.,TRBV7-3,TRBJ2-1,.,CASSPGGSDSHEQFF,TGTGCCAGCAGCCCCGGGGGTAGTGATTCCCATGAGCAGTTCTTC
13,TRBD1,TRBV2,TRBJ1-1,.,CASSPGTGAEAFF,TGTGCCAGCAGCCCCGGGACAGGAGCTGAAGCTTTCTTT
13,TRBD1,TRBV30,TRBJ2-7,.,CAWSVQGAYEQYF,TGTGCCTGGAGTGTACAGGGGGCGTACGAGCAGTACTTC
16,TRBD1,TRBV7-9,TRBJ2-7,.,CASSSYRDRDSYEQYF,TGTGCCAGCAGCTCGTACCGGGACAGGGACTCCTACGAGCAGTACTTC
14,TRBD2,TRBV30,TRBJ2-7,.,CAWSKGLATYEQYF,TGTGCCTGGAGTAAGGGACTAGCGACCTACGAGCAGTACTTC
18,.,TRBV5-1,TRBJ1-2,.,CASSLGSLRLGVNYGYTF,TGCGCCAGCAGCTTGGGAAGCCTCCGTCTGGGGGTTAACTATGGCTACACCTTC
14,.,TRBV28,TRBJ1-5,.,CASSYGAGNQPQHF,TGTGCCAGCAGTTATGGGGCAGGGAATCAGCCCCAGCATTTT
18,TRBD2,TRBV7-9,TRBJ2-1,.,CASSLIGLAGKSYNEQFF,TGTGCCAGCAGCCTGATAGGACTAGCGGGAAAGTCCTACAATGAGCAGTTCTTC
14,.,TRBV14,TRBJ2-7,many,CASSQVRGSYEQYF,TGTGCCAGCAGCCAAGTAAGGGGGTCTTACGAGCAGTACTTC
13,.,TRBV11-2,TRBJ1-1,.,CASSSGGNLGAFF,TGTGCCAGCAGCTCCGGGGGAAACTTAGGAGCTTTCTTT
15,.,TRBV18,TRBJ2-1,.,CASSPVLAFYNEQFF,TGTGCCAGCTCACCAGTTCTAGCCTTCTACAATGAGCAGTTCTTC
13,.,TRBV5-8,TRBJ1-2,.,CASSLRGTYGYTF,TGTGCCAGCAGCTTGAGGGGAACCTATGGCTACACCTTC
15,TRBD2,TRBV27,TRBJ2-3,.,CASSSGRAFTDTQYF,TGTGCCAGCAGTAGCGGGAGGGCCTTCACAGATACGCAGTATTTT